This note documents a single TCR beta chain sequence. This clone appeared once. Its specific antigen is unknown. Base qualities are not provided; no much larger clone lies one nucleotide away. The sample's treatment or condition label, in plain terms: randomized to nivolumab then ipilimumab (arm A) or the reverse (arm B). None of the trial patients had been given prior DNA-damaging chemotherapy. On a FACS Aria II flow cytometer, live CD3+CD8+ cells that were negative for CD19 and CD56 were sorted from thawed PBMCs. Samples were obtained from patients with melanoma enrolled in CheckMate 064, a randomized, open-label phase II trial of sequential checkpoint blockade. Peripheral blood mononuclear cells were obtained through leukapheresis, purified using Ficoll-Paque, and frozen in human serum containing approximately 9.1% DMSO. Purity of sorted blood CD3+CD8+ cells was verified at >95% immediately after sorting, followed by DNA extraction.

This entry belongs to a study of sequential checkpoint blockade in melanoma (dated by TCRdb to the late 2010s). For the study in its entirety: Patients were assigned by 1:1 randomization to either first-line nivolumab followed by ipilimumab (arm A) or ipilimumab followed by nivolumab (arm B). Both trial sequences were followed by maintenance nivolumab. General conclusions and limits of the study: Validation of the response-prediction model combining TCR metrics and mutation burden is needed in larger, independent patient cohorts.

Based on the germline V gene, the CDR1 and CDR2 sequences are SGHDT and YYEEEE. V was cut back by 4 bases and J by 3 bases, leaving a gap of 27 bases between them. The CDR3 holds 19 amino acids from the cysteine to the phenylalanine. The sequence is cut down to CDR3 DNA, 57 bases in frame from base 1. The immunoSEQ Assay was used to immunosequence TCRbeta CDR3 regions from genomic DNA. Prior to high-throughput sequencing, genomic DNA was amplified by bias-controlled multiplex PCR. As for how the authors treated the data: To quantify the absolute abundance of each unique TCRbeta CDR3 region, the sequences were collapsed and filtered. Clonality, defined as 1 minus Pielou's evenness, was calculated using only productive rearrangements. A previously published method was used to identify clones with significantly greater frequencies in on-treatment samples than in baseline samples. TCRdb took this table from immuneACCESS and kept in-frame rearrangements with V and J called. Such tables lack part of the clones; where checked against another copy, unresolved V genes explain under half of the gap, and the rest is unexplained. V and J calls and clone size are those listed in that table; D and trimming were worked out from the DNA. The sample records 13,000 to 15,000 clones, about 78% of which are singletons. The ten largest make up about a third of the sample.

This TCR was recovered from a human donor with melanoma. Here the sequenced sample was CD8+ T cells sorted from blood (inferred from file names), taken from a patient given nivolumab and ipilimumab in sequence. This chain joins TRBV5-6 to TRBJ2-3; the best D guess is TRBD1, with 5 bases matching. The DNA sequence follows: TGTGCCAGCAGCGCCTCTTTCAGTGGGCTAGTCCCAGGGACAGATACGCAGTATTTT. Translated, this is CASSASFSGLVPGTDTQYF.